A selection of T cell receptor beta chains follows, all from one sample in a study of T cell repertoires in cytomegalovirus infection. TCRdb recomputed calls from the reads with MiXCR, one row per CDR3 protein. The sample has about 830,000 distinct CDR3 sequences; roughly 33% are singletons. For these TCRs, the target antigens are not known. The source material was cultured CD8+ T cells from PBMCs, sampled from culture after CMV antigen stimulation. The source is a human donor in good health (CMV status not recorded). Some clones in this sample may be carry-over from other donors' samples. CDR3s include the opening cysteine and the closing phenylalanine or tryptophan. D genes are given only for firm matches. Not all rows give a size; the values are once, few, many and, for expanded clones, a class.

abundance: few
j_gene: TRBJ2-5
d_gene: NA
v_gene: TRBV2
CDR3nt: TGTGCCAGCAGTGATATGGGACGAGAGACCCAGTACTTC
CDR3aa: CASSDMGRETQYF

abundance: many
j_gene: TRBJ2-3
d_gene: TRBD2
v_gene: TRBV7-8
CDR3nt: TGTGCCAGCAGCCTTAGCGGGGGGTACACAGATACGCAGTATTTT
CDR3aa: CASSLSGGYTDTQYF

abundance: many
j_gene: TRBJ2-2
d_gene: TRBD2
v_gene: TRBV12-3/TRBV12-4
CDR3nt: TGTGCCAGCAGTTGGGCTAGCGGGCTTCTGAACACCGGGGAGCTGTTTTTT
CDR3aa: CASSWASGLLNTGELFF

abundance: few
j_gene: TRBJ2-1
d_gene: NA
v_gene: TRBV5-6
CDR3nt: TGTGCCAGCAGCTGGGGACCGAGCTCCTACAATGAGCAGTTCTTC
CDR3aa: CASSWGPSSYNEQFF

abundance: few
j_gene: TRBJ1-5
d_gene: TRBD1
v_gene: TRBV6-2/TRBV6-3
CDR3nt: TGTGCCAGCCTAGGGGGCTCAGGCAATCAGCCCCAGCATTTT
CDR3aa: CASLGGSGNQPQHF

abundance: NA
j_gene: TRBJ2-4
d_gene: TRBD2
v_gene: TRBV4-1
CDR3nt: TGCGCCAGCAGCCAACCGGGGGGAGACATTCAGTACTTC
CDR3aa: CASSQPGGDIQYF

abundance: NA
j_gene: TRBJ1-5
d_gene: NA
v_gene: TRBV19
CDR3nt: TGTGCCAGTAGTATGGGGGCTGGGGGCAATCAGCCCCAGCATTTT
CDR3aa: CASSMGAGGNQPQHF

abundance: NA
j_gene: TRBJ2-1
d_gene: NA
v_gene: TRBV27
CDR3nt: TGTGCCAGCAGTTCGGGACTTGCCGTCTCCTACAATGAGCAGTTCTTC
CDR3aa: CASSSGLAVSYNEQFF

abundance: many
j_gene: TRBJ2-7
d_gene: TRBD2
v_gene: TRBV7-8
CDR3nt: TGTGCCAGCAGCCCCGAGCGGGGGCTACGCTACGAGCAGTACTTC
CDR3aa: CASSPERGLRYEQYF

abundance: NA
j_gene: TRBJ2-3
d_gene: TRBD1
v_gene: TRBV7-2
CDR3nt: TGTGCCAGCAGCTCCTCCCCCGGGACAGGTTCTCCAGATACGCAGTATTTT
CDR3aa: CASSSSPGTGSPDTQYF

abundance: few
j_gene: TRBJ2-5
d_gene: NA
v_gene: TRBV12-3/TRBV12-4
CDR3nt: TGTGCCAGCAGTCCTCTCGGTGTCAGGGAGGGGGCAAGGAAGACCCAGTACTTC
CDR3aa: CASSPLGVREGARKTQYF

abundance: NA
j_gene: TRBJ1-2
d_gene: TRBD1
v_gene: TRBV7-9
CDR3nt: TGTGCCAGCAGCACCGACAGGGGGCGCAGCTATGGCTACACCTTC
CDR3aa: CASSTDRGRSYGYTF

abundance: NA
j_gene: TRBJ2-3
d_gene: NA
v_gene: TRBV6-1
CDR3nt: TGTGCCAGCACCCTCCGTCGGGGCAGGAACACAGATACGCAGTATTTT
CDR3aa: CASTLRRGRNTDTQYF

abundance: many
j_gene: TRBJ1-1
d_gene: TRBD1
v_gene: TRBV7-9
CDR3nt: TGTGCCAGCAGCCAGAGACAGGGGTTAAGGGATGAAGCTTTCTTT
CDR3aa: CASSQRQGLRDEAFF

abundance: NA
j_gene: TRBJ1-1
d_gene: NA
v_gene: TRBV14
CDR3nt: TGTGCCAGCAGCCAAGGAAGGCCTTCCGAGGGACTCTGGAACACTGAAGCTTTCTTT
CDR3aa: CASSQGRPSEGLWNTEAFF

abundance: NA
j_gene: TRBJ2-7
d_gene: NA
v_gene: TRBV6-5
CDR3nt: TGTGCCAGCAGTTACTCCTGGGGCAGGGAGGCGGACGAGCAGTACTTC
CDR3aa: CASSYSWGREADEQYF

abundance: NA
j_gene: TRBJ2-1
d_gene: TRBD2
v_gene: TRBV12-3/TRBV12-4
CDR3nt: TGTGCCAGCATCTGGGGTAGCGGGGGCCTGTCCTACAATGAGCAGTTCTTC
CDR3aa: CASIWGSGGLSYNEQFF

abundance: NA
j_gene: TRBJ2-7
d_gene: TRBD1
v_gene: TRBV7-6
CDR3nt: TGTGCCAGCAGCCCTTATGAGACAGGGCATTTTTACGAGCAGTACTTC
CDR3aa: CASSPYETGHFYEQYF

abundance: NA
j_gene: TRBJ1-6
d_gene: NA
v_gene: TRBV14
CDR3nt: TGTGCCAGCAGCCAAGTCCCTTGGAACTCACCCCTCCACTTT
CDR3aa: CASSQVPWNSPLHF

abundance: NA
j_gene: TRBJ2-1
d_gene: TRBD2
v_gene: TRBV4-1
CDR3nt: TGCGCCAGCCGTCCTCGGGACTACCCCACATACAATGAGCAGTTCTTC
CDR3aa: CASRPRDYPTYNEQFF

abundance: NA
j_gene: TRBJ2-3
d_gene: NA
v_gene: TRBV4-1
CDR3nt: TGCGCCAGCAGCCAAGATGAGGGGTACACAGATACGCAGTATTTT
CDR3aa: CASSQDEGYTDTQYF